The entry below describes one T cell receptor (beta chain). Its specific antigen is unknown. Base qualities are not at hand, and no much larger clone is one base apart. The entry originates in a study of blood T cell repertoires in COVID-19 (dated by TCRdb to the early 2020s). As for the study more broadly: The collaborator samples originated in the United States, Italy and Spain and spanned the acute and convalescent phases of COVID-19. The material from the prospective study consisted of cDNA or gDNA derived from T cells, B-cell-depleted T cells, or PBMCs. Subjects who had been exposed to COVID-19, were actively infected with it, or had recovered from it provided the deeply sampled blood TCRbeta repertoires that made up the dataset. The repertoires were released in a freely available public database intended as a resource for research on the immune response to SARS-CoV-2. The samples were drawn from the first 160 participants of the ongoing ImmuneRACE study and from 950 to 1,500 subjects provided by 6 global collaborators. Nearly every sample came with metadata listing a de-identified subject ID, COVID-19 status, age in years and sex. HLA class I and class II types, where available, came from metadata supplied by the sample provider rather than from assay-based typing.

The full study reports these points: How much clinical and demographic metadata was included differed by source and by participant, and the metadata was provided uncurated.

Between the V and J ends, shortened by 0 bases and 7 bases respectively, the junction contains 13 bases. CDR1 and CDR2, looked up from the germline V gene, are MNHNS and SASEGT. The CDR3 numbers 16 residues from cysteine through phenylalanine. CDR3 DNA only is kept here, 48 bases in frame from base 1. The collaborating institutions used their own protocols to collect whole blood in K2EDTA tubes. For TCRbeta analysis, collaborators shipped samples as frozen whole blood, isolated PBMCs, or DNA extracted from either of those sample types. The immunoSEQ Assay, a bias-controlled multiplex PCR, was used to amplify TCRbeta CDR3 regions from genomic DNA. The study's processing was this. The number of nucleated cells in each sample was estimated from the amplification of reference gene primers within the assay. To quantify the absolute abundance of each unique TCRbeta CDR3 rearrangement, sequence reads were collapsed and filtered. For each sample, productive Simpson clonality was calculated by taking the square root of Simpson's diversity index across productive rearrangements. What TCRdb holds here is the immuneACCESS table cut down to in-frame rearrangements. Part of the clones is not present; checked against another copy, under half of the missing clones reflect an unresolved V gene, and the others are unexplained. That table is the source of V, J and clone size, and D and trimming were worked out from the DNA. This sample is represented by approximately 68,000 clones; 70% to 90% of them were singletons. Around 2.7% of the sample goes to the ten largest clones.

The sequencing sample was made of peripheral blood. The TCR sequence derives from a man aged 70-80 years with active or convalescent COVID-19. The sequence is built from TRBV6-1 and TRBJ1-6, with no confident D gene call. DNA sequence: TGTGCCAGCAGTGAAGCGAGAGGACTACTCAATTCACCCCTCCACTTT. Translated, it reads CASSEARGLLNSPLHF.